Listed here are 21 T cell receptor beta chains from one sample, sequenced in a study of human T cells and chemical hapten exposure. TCRdb redid the calling of the 5' RACE reads with MiXCR, one entry per CDR3 protein. The data show about 140,000 distinct CDR3 sequences, roughly 4% seen once. Researchers extracted total RNA from unfractionated whole blood. Receptor source: a female donor in good health.

This clonotype has ten or more counts. The V call is TRBV6-2 or TRBV6-3, the J call TRBJ2-2; 7 nucleotides match TRBD1. V shed 2 bases, J shed 6 bases, and the junction held 3 bases outside the gene matches. Germline lookup yields CDR1 MNHEY and CDR2 SVGEGT. The CDR3 is made up of 14 amino acids. The CDR3 reads CASSYRGPSGELFF. For the CDR3, the DNA is TGTGCCAGCAGTTACAGGGGGCCGTCCGGGGAGCTGTTTTTT.

This clonotype has at least ten counts. The chain has TRBV6-1 and TRBJ2-7, with a weak D call TRBD1 (7 bases). The CDR3 consists of 17 residues. The germline V and J ends were trimmed by 3 bases and 3 bases, with 21 bases remaining between them. Germline-derived CDR1 and CDR2 are MNHNS and SASEGT. The CDR3 loop is CASSDNRRQGGFYEQYF. The CDR3 DNA reads as TGTGCCAGCAGTGATAACCGTCGACAGGGAGGCTTCTACGAGCAGTACTTC.

Many counts were recorded for this clonotype. The gene calls are TRBV10-3 and TRBJ2-5; 10 positions match TRBD2. In germline, CDR1 is ENHRY, CDR2 SYGVKD. Trimming at V came to 5 bases and at J to 4 bases, leaving 7 bases not matched to a gene. This CDR3 has 15 amino acids. For the CDR3, the DNA is TGTGCCATCAGTCGAGGGACTAGCGTCCGAGAGACCCAGTACTTC. Its protein is CAISRGTSVRETQYF.

This clonotype was recorded many times. This chain uses TRBV10-3 with TRBJ2-7, with D hard to call. V was cut by 3 bases and J by 2 bases, with 11 bases left in between. Germline V lookup: CDR1 ENHRY, CDR2 SYGVKD. The CDR3 sequence is 14 residues long. The CDR3 is CAISDPLGPYEQYF. CDR3 nucleotides: TGTGCCATCAGTGACCCGCTAGGGCCCTACGAGCAGTACTTC.

This clonotype showed up many times. The rearrangement uses TRBV7-2 and TRBJ1-5, with D unclear. CDR3 length: 14 amino acids. V shed 0 bases and J shed 7 bases, with 10 bases lying between them. Germline lookup yields CDR1 SGHTA and CDR2 FQGNSA. As DNA, the CDR3 is TGTGCCAGCAGCTTAGCAGGGCTTGAGCAGCCCCAGCATTTT. It codes for CASSLAGLEQPQHF.

This clonotype was detected ten times or more. The chain combines TRBV12-5 with TRBJ1-1, with no clear D. V lost 3 bases to trimming and J lost 4 bases, with 12 bases between them. Germline CDR1 and CDR2: LGHNT and FRNRAP. The CDR3 runs 14 residues. This chain's CDR3 is CASGFGLGFTEAFF. The CDR3 bases are TGTGCTAGTGGTTTTGGGCTGGGTTTCACTGAAGCTTTCTTT.

Only a few counts were recorded for this clonotype. The CDR3: CASSVGAGPDTEAFF. The CDR3 bases are TGTGCCAGCAGCGTAGGGGCCGGGCCCGACACTGAAGCTTTCTTT. V gene TRBV9 combines with J gene TRBJ1-1; unclear D gene. V was shortened by 0 bases and J by 3 bases, with 12 bases between the two germline ends. The CDR3 sequence is 15 residues long. Germline V gene data show CDR1 as SGDLS and CDR2 as YYNGEE. Variable domain in full (rest from reference TRBV9 and TRBJ1-1): DSGVTQTPKHLITATGQRVTLRCSPRSGDLSVYWYQQSLDQGLQFLIQYYNGEERAKGNILERFSAQQFPDLHSELNLSSLELGDSALYFCASSVGAGPDTEAFFGQGTRLTVV.

This clonotype was detected ten times or more. The genes are TRBV18 and TRBJ2-7, with 12 bases matching TRBD1. Germline V gene sequence: CDR1 KGHSH, CDR2 LQKENI. The CDR3 is 15 residues long. The V segment lost 1 base and the J segment 7 bases; nucleotides outside the gene matches: 5. CDR3 in amino acids: CASSPRGQGAFEQYF. CDR3 in DNA: TGTGCCAGCTCACCACGGGGACAGGGGGCGTTTGAGCAGTACTTC.

This clonotype was counted ten times or more. This rearrangement joins TRBV2 to TRBJ2-2; D is unresolved. From germline, CDR1 is SNHLY and CDR2 FYNNEI. V lost 3 bases and J 4 bases, leaving 15 bases between the germline ends. The CDR3 totals 16 residues. Here the CDR3 reads CASSDGLRDSTGELFF. In DNA form, the CDR3 reads TGTGCCAGCAGTGACGGCCTAAGGGATTCCACCGGGGAGCTGTTTTTT.

This clonotype was seen many times. CDR3 sequence: CASTEGQGGMNTEAFF. In DNA, the CDR3 is TGTGCCAGTACCGAGGGACAGGGGGGGATGAACACTGAAGCTTTCTTT. The chain carries TRBV19 and TRBJ1-1; 11 bases map to TRBD1. V shed 7 bases, J shed 0 bases, and the junction held 7 bases outside the gene matches. The CDR3 is 16 amino acids. Germline V gene sequence: CDR1 LNHDA, CDR2 SQIVND (reference sequence).

A few counts support this clonotype. V gene TRBV28 combines with J gene TRBJ2-1; unclear D gene. The CDR3 sequence is 12 residues long. CDR1 and CDR2 from the germline V gene are MDHEN and SYDVKM. Trimming shortened V by 7 bases and J by 5 bases, and 9 bases separated the two germline ends. This chain's CDR3 is CASTSWNNEQFF. The DNA for the CDR3 is TGTGCCAGCACCAGTTGGAACAATGAGCAGTTCTTC.

This clonotype has more than one count but fewer than ten. This chain links TRBV5-1 with TRBJ2-6; D possibly matches TRBD1 or TRBD2 (5 bases each). Germline CDR1 is SGHRS and CDR2 is YFSETQ. The CDR3 loop spans 21 amino acids. Trimming removed 2 bases at V and 1 base at J, with 25 bases between. As DNA, the CDR3 is TGCGCCAGCAGCTTTGCCCCCGGCACCGGGACGTTTAGGTCTGGGGCCAACGTCCTGACTTTC. Amino acid sequence: CASSFAPGTGTFRSGANVLTF.

This clonotype occurred many times. This chain links TRBV29-1 with TRBJ2-1; TRBD2 aligns across 10 bases. Germline lookup yields CDR1 SQVTM and CDR2 ANQGSEA. V dropped 5 bases and J dropped 0; count of bases not matched to a gene: 7. The CDR3 consists of 16 residues. The CDR3 here is CSVRAGGTSSYNEQFF. The CDR3 nucleotides are TGCAGCGTTCGAGCGGGGGGGACTAGCTCCTACAATGAGCAGTTCTTC.

There are a few counts of this clonotype. The chain combines TRBV20-1 with TRBJ2-1; D may be TRBD1 or TRBD2 (7 bases each). V dropped 6 bases and J dropped 6 bases, with 18 bases sitting between them. In germline, CDR1 is DFQATT, CDR2 SNEGSKA (reference sequence). This CDR3 has 14 amino acids. The CDR3 spells CSAGQGGGSNEQFF. CDR3 coding DNA: TGCAGTGCCGGGCAGGGGGGGGGAAGCAATGAGCAGTTCTTC.

This clonotype was found many times. The rearrangement uses TRBV9 and TRBJ2-1; 7 bases are a match to TRBD2. V was clipped by 7 bases and J by 3 bases; unmatched bases: 4. Per the germline V gene, CDR1 is SGDLS and CDR2 is YYNGEE. CDR3 length equals 13 residues. CDR3 region: CASGGVYYNEQFF. CDR3 coding DNA: TGTGCCAGCGGGGGGGTCTACTACAATGAGCAGTTCTTC.

The sample holds many counts of this clonotype. The chain carries TRBV28 and TRBJ1-2, with TRBD1 as a possible D gene (5 bases). V lost 2 bases, J lost 5 bases, and 15 bases lay in between. The germline CDR1 and CDR2 sequences are MDHEN and SYDVKM. The CDR3 contains 15 residues. Here the CDR3 DNA reads TGTGCCAGCAGTTTAAATTGGGGGATACCTTATGGCTACACCTTC. As protein: CASSLNWGIPYGYTF.

The sample holds many counts of this clonotype. The rearrangement links TRBV6-6 to TRBJ1-6; 7 nucleotides match TRBD1. The CDR3 is 14 residues long. Trimming at V came to 5 bases and at J to 7 bases, leaving 5 bases not matched to a gene. CDR1 and CDR2 (germline): MNHNY, SVGAGI (reference sequence). In DNA form, the CDR3 reads TGTGCCAGCAGTCCGTCGACAGGGAATTCACCCCTCCACTTT. It is translated as CASSPSTGNSPLHF.

This clonotype was seen ten or more times. The V gene is TRBV20-1, the J gene TRBJ2-1; TRBD2 might be the D (7 bases). This CDR3 contains 16 residues. Germline V gene sequence: CDR1 DFQATT, CDR2 SNEGSKA (reference sequence). V was cut by 5 bases and J by 0 bases, with 17 bases left in between. The CDR3 sequence: CSAERLGGGSYNEQFF. The DNA for the CDR3 is TGCAGTGCTGAGCGTCTAGGGGGGGGCTCCTACAATGAGCAGTTCTTC.

The chain is built from TRBV20-1 and TRBJ2-3, with no clear D. V lost 3 bases to trimming and J lost 2 bases, with 18 bases between them. CDR1 is DFQATT and CDR2 is SNEGSKA in the germline V gene (reference sequence). The CDR3 extends over 16 amino acids. Written as DNA, the CDR3 is TGCAGTGCTAGCTTAGTGCTACTAATTTACACAGATACGCAGTATTTT. It specifies CSASLVLLIYTDTQYF.

In this sample, this clonotype turned up many times. This rearrangement joins TRBV9 to TRBJ2-3; 7 bases fit TRBD1. Germline-derived CDR1 and CDR2 are SGDLS and YYNGEE. The J segment lost 4 bases and the V segment lost 0 bases, leaving 8 bases of the junction unmatched. This CDR3 is 16 amino acids long. This chain's CDR3 is CASSVGRGQDADTQYF. CDR3 nucleotides: TGTGCCAGCAGCGTAGGAAGGGGGCAAGACGCAGATACGCAGTATTTT.

This clonotype was found many times. The chain joins TRBV11-2 to TRBJ2-7; 7 bases are a match to TRBD1. CDR3 size: 13 residues. Germline V gene sequence: CDR1 SGHAT, CDR2 FQNNGV. V dropped 5 bases and J dropped 7; count of bases not matched to a gene: 8. CDR3 DNA sequence: TGTGCCAGCAGCCCCGAGGGGGCGCGGGAGCAGTACTTC. It encodes CASSPEGAREQYF.